The 10 T cell receptor beta chains listed next were all sequenced from one sample in a study of low-dose radiotherapy and immunotherapy resistance in tumors. TRAV- and TRBV-specific primers primed first-strand cDNA, covering alpha and beta chains. Both a constant-region primer and a V-primer adapter served to amplify TCRs across roughly 21 PCR cycles. TCRdb re-analysed the reads in MiXCR, keeping a single row per CDR3 protein. The sample shows 30,000 or so distinct CDR3 sequences, 49% of them seen only once. As for time point: after trial treatment. The treatment is: LDRT plus nivolumab, ipilimumab, low-dose cyclophosphamide and aspirin (RACIN trial). Material: PBMCs, obtained after low-dose radiotherapy plus immunotherapy. These receptors were taken from a male donor with gallbladder cancer.

The genes are TRBV5-6 and TRBJ1-5; TRBD1 matches at 9 bases. The CDR3 spans 16 residues. Germline V CDR1 and CDR2: SGHDT, YYEEEE. V trimming: 8 bases; J trimming: 8 bases; junction bases outside the gene matches: 17. For the CDR3, the DNA is TGTGCCAGTAGTTCCCCCTCCGGGACAGGGCGGGAGCCCCAGCATTTT. Translating it yields CASSSPSGTGREPQHF.

This chain uses TRBV5-3 with TRBJ2-5; D is uncertain. TRBV5-3 is assigned to the ORF class and has an uncertain function. The CDR3 is 9 amino acids. V lost 10 bases and J 3 bases, leaving 4 bases between the germline ends. CDR3 DNA sequence: TGTGCCGGAGAAGAGACCCAGTACTTC. Residues: CAGEETQYF.

The rearrangement links TRBV29-1 to TRBJ2-7; D perhaps matches TRBD2 (6 bases). V gave up 0 bases and J gave up 6 bases, with 18 bases separating them. CDR3 size: 15 residues. CDR1 is SQVTM, CDR2 ANQGSEA, per germline. CDR3 amino acids: CSVEDVQRVSGEQYF. The CDR3 bases are TGCAGCGTTGAAGACGTCCAGCGGGTCTCGGGCGAGCAGTACTTC.

This clonotype was seen ten or more times. The chain employs TRBV12-3 or TRBV12-4 and TRBJ2-3; D is unresolved. The CDR3 extends over 13 amino acids. The ends were cut back, 7 bases at V and 4 bases at J, with 12 bases in the middle. CDR3 in DNA: TGTGCCAGCACCGTGATCCCCCCAGATACGCAGTATTTT. It encodes CASTVIPPDTQYF.

V usage is TRBV28 and J usage is TRBJ2-3; 13 bases are shared with TRBD2. Germline lookup yields CDR1 MDHEN and CDR2 SYDVKM. The CDR3 has 20 residues. J was trimmed by 4 bases and V by 3 bases; bases with no gene match: 16. Here the CDR3 reads CASSFPAWGLAGSGPDTQYF. The CDR3 bases are TGTGCCAGCAGTTTCCCTGCTTGGGGACTAGCGGGATCGGGGCCAGATACGCAGTATTTT.

This clonotype is medium-sized within its sample. The chain joins TRBV21-1 to TRBJ2-1; the D call in the table, TRBD2, was not verified against the DNA. TRBV21-1 is a pseudogene locus. The CDR3 is made up of 17 amino acids. This CDR3 reads CASSKFTTGGLHNEQFF. The CDR3 DNA follows: TGTGCCAGCAGCAAATTTACGACGGGAGGGCTGCACAATGAGCAGTTCTTC.

The chain employs TRBV12-3 or TRBV12-4 and TRBJ1-5, with D unclear. The CDR3 has 14 residues. Trimming left V 2 bases short and J 9 bases short, with 14 bases between. The CDR3 here is CASSLRQAGGPQHF. The CDR3 bases are TGTGCCAGCAGTTTACGGCAGGCGGGTGGGCCCCAGCATTTT.

The chain has TRBV4-3 and TRBJ2-6; weak D call: TRBD1 (6 bases). The V gene's germline CDR1 is LGHNA and CDR2 YSLEER. CDR3 size: 17 residues. Trimming took 1 base from V and 0 from J, leaving 10 bases between them. Written as DNA, the CDR3 is TGCGCCAGCAGCCAAGGAATACAGGGCTCTGGGGCCAACGTCCTGACTTTC. Amino acids: CASSQGIQGSGANVLTF.

This clonotype is categorized as medium-sized. The rearrangement joins TRBV6-6 to TRBJ2-1, with 9 bases lining up with TRBD2. Germline V gene data show CDR1 as MNHNY and CDR2 as SVGAGI (reference sequence). V trimming: 2 bases; J trimming: 2 bases; junction bases outside the gene matches: 4. The CDR3 length is 16 residues. Here the CDR3 reads CASSYGASGAYNEQFF. In DNA form, the CDR3 reads TGTGCCAGCAGTTACGGGGCTAGCGGGGCCTACAATGAGCAGTTCTTC.

This clonotype is a singleton in its sample. The CDR3 region has the DNA TGTGCCAGCAGCTACATGGGCTGGGCCAATGAGCAGTTCTTC. Its translation is CASSYMGWANEQFF. V and J are TRBV7-3 and TRBJ2-1; D gene uncertain. The V gene's germline CDR1 is SGHTA and CDR2 FQGTGA. Trimming removed 4 bases at V and 6 bases at J, with 13 bases between. The length of the CDR3 is 14 residues.